The 27 T cell receptor beta chains below all came from one sample that was sequenced in a study of CD8 T cells in ankylosing spondylitis. Broader study findings: A TCR beta motif made of 7 to 9 highly homologous variants seemed typical of ankylosing spondylitis blood.

Their target antigens are unknown. Using its own MiXCR run on the 5' RACE reads, TCRdb lists one record per CDR3 protein. The sample has under 950,000 distinct CDR3 sequences, 19% seen once. The sequencing input was blood, either unsorted or a sorted T cell fraction (not recorded which). The receptors shown here come from a male donor with ankylosing spondylitis.

The chain uses TRBV15 and TRBJ2-3; D is unresolved. V was pared by 0 bases and J by 6 bases, with 13 bases between. This CDR3 has 15 residues. The germline gives CDR1 LNHNV, CDR2 YYDKDF (reference sequence). Here the CDR3 reads CATSRDPDPWDTQYF. The CDR3 DNA is TGTGCCACCAGCAGAGATCCGGACCCCTGGGATACGCAGTATTTT.

The chain employs TRBV10-3 and TRBJ1-2; 8 positions agree with TRBD1. Germline CDR1 reads ENHRY; CDR2 reads SYGVKD. J was trimmed by 8 bases and V by 3 bases; bases with no gene match: 8. The CDR3 runs to 14 residues. Here the CDR3 reads CAISDSGQGFGYTF. CDR3 coding DNA: TGTGCCATCAGTGACTCCGGACAGGGTTTCGGCTACACCTTC.

The chain combines TRBV12-3 or TRBV12-4 with TRBJ2-1; TRBD2 might be the D (6 bases). Trimming left V 6 bases short and J 8 bases short, with 23 bases between. There are 16 residues in the CDR3. The CDR3 nucleotides read TGTGCCAGCAGCCGCAATCTGGGGGGTTTAAGGTATGAGCAGTTCTTC. Protein product: CASSRNLGGLRYEQFF.

The rearrangement joins TRBV4-3 to TRBJ2-7, with 9 bases fitting TRBD1. The CDR3 consists of 15 residues. Germline CDR1 is LGHNA and CDR2 is YSLEER. V gave up 0 bases and J gave up 2 bases; unmatched junction bases: 2. CDR3 amino acids: CASSQEGQGAYEQYF. In DNA form, the CDR3 reads TGCGCCAGCAGCCAAGAGGGACAGGGAGCCTACGAGCAGTACTTC.

V gene TRBV11-2 combines with J gene TRBJ1-6; possible D gene TRBD1, 5 bases. Germline CDR1 reads SGHAT; CDR2 reads FQNNGV. The V and J ends lost 2 bases and 6 bases respectively, with 14 bases between them. This CDR3 comprises 16 residues. The DNA for the CDR3 is TGTGCCAGCAGCTTAACCGGGACCACAATTAATTCACCCCTCCACTTT. It codes for CASSLTGTTINSPLHF. Based on the CDR3 plus reference TRBV11-2 and TRBJ1-6, the full variable domain is EAGVAQSPRYKIIEKRQSVAFWCNPISGHATLYWYQQILGQGPKLLIQFQNNGVVDDSQLPKDRFSAERLKGVDSTLKIQPAKLEDSAVYLCASSLTGTTINSPLHFGNGTRLTVT.

This clonotype was detected many times. The CDR3 protein is CASSSTGRGSDEQFF. DNA of the CDR3: TGTGCCAGCAGTTCAACCGGCAGGGGATCGGATGAGCAGTTCTTC. The rearrangement uses TRBV7-9 and TRBJ2-1; D might be TRBD1 (6 bases). The CDR3 has 15 amino acids. Looked up from germline, CDR1 is SEHNR and CDR2 is FQNEAQ (reference sequence). V shed 6 bases and J shed 8 bases, with 20 bases lying between them. Looking up the rest from reference TRBV7-9 and TRBJ2-1 gives the full variable domain: DTGVSQNPRHKITKRGQNVTFRCDPISEHNRLYWYRQTLGQGPEFLTYFQNEAQLEKSRLLSDRFSAERPKGSFSTLEIQRTEQGDSAMYLCASSSTGRGSDEQFFGPGTRLTVL.

The chain joins TRBV20-1 to TRBJ2-3; D gene ambiguous. CDR1 is DFQATT, CDR2 SNEGSKA, per germline (reference sequence). Trimming removed 4 bases at V and 1 base at J, with 15 bases between. The CDR3 is 15 residues long. CDR3 nucleotide sequence: TGCAGTGCTATGGACCGACCGTCGGGCACAGATACGCAGTATTTT. It yields the protein CSAMDRPSGTDTQYF.

This clonotype was found a few times. The gene calls are TRBV7-6 and TRBJ2-3, with 12 bases matching TRBD1. The length of the CDR3 is 15 residues. The V gene's germline CDR1 is SGHVS and CDR2 FNYEAQ. After removal of 5 bases from V and 4 bases from J, the junction contained 4 bases not matched to a gene. The CDR3 bases are TGTGCCAGCAGCGGAGGGACAGGGGGCTCAGATACGCAGTATTTT. As protein: CASSGGTGGSDTQYF. The full variable domain, completed using reference TRBV7-6 and TRBJ2-3, is GAGVSQSPRYKVTKRGQDVALRCDPISGHVSLYWYRQALGQGPEFLTYFNYEAQQDKSGLPNDRFSAERPEGSISTLTIQRTEQRDSAMYRCASSGGTGGSDTQYFGPGTRLTVL.

In its sample, this clonotype was seen a few times. The rearrangement joins TRBV5-1 to TRBJ2-1; 9 bases line up with TRBD1. The CDR3 spans 14 residues. V lost 0 bases to trimming and J lost 8 bases; unmatched junction nucleotides: 3. Per the germline V gene, CDR1 is SGHRS and CDR2 is YFSETQ. CDR3: CASSLGQGGYEQFF. In DNA, the CDR3 is TGCGCCAGCAGCTTGGGACAGGGGGGTTATGAGCAGTTCTTC. Using reference TRBV5-1 and TRBJ2-1 for the parts outside the CDR3, the full variable domain is KAGVTQTPRYLIKTRGQQVTLSCSPISGHRSVSWYQQTPGQGLQFLFEYFSETQRNKGNFPGRFSGRQFSNSRSEMNVSTLELGDSALYLCASSLGQGGYEQFFGPGTRLTVL.

This clonotype has just a few counts. The chain carries TRBV6-2 or TRBV6-3 and TRBJ1-2, with unresolved D. V was cut by 6 bases and J by 7 bases, with 15 bases left in between. Germline V gives CDR1 MNHEY, CDR2 SVGEGT. The CDR3 runs 13 residues. For the CDR3, the DNA is TGTGCCAGCAGGACTAACATGTTGGGTGGCTACACCTTC. Protein product: CASRTNMLGGYTF.

This clonotype was found many times. The rearrangement uses TRBV20-1 and TRBJ2-5, with D unresolved. This CDR3 is built from 12 residues. CDR1 and CDR2 (germline): DFQATT, SNEGSKA (reference sequence). V dropped 4 bases and J dropped 5 bases, with 11 bases sitting between them. In DNA form, the CDR3 reads TGCAGTGCTATTATGGTTAGGGAGACCCAGTACTTC. Translation gives CSAIMVRETQYF.

This clonotype was counted only a few times. This sequence joins TRBV14 and TRBJ1-1, with a tentative D call TRBD1 (5 bases). The V gene lost 5 bases and the J gene lost 6 bases, with 19 bases spanning the gap. This CDR3 has 15 amino acids. Germline values: CDR1 SGHDN, CDR2 FVKESK. CDR3 bases: TGTGCCAGCAGCAAAGTTCGGGGGGTCTTTGCTGAAGCTTTCTTT. Residues: CASSKVRGVFAEAFF.

The rearrangement uses TRBV3-1 and TRBJ2-7, with TRBD2 matching 10 bases. The CDR3 spans 19 residues. CDR1 and CDR2 from the germline V gene are LGHDT and YNNKEL (reference sequence). The ends lost 3 bases at V and 7 bases at J; junction bases unmatched: 21. The CDR3: CASSQFLSGRAGRFGEQYF. The CDR3 DNA sequence: TGTGCCAGCAGCCAGTTTCTGAGCGGGAGGGCCGGAAGGTTTGGGGAGCAGTACTTC.

This rearrangement joins TRBV18 to TRBJ2-3; 15 nucleotides match TRBD2. Trimming took 3 bases from V and 6 from J; bases not matched to a gene: 4. The CDR3 consists of 16 residues. Germline V CDR1 and CDR2: KGHSH, LQKENI. In nucleotides, the CDR3 is TGTGCCAGCTCACCGCCTGGACTAGCGGGAGGGGATACGCAGTATTTT. This sequence encodes CASSPPGLAGGDTQYF.

CDR3 region: CASGTPGGYEQYF. CDR3 coding DNA: TGTGCCAGCGGAACCCCCGGGGGCTACGAGCAGTACTTC. The chain employs TRBV28 and TRBJ2-7; D is perhaps TRBD2 (6 bases). The CDR3 is 13 residues long. V gave up 8 bases and J gave up 3 bases, with 14 bases separating them. CDR1 is MDHEN, CDR2 SYDVKM, per germline.

This clonotype occurred a few times. The chain recombines TRBV9 with TRBJ1-5, with D possibly TRBD1 on 5 matching bases. Germline CDR1 is SGDLS and CDR2 is YYNGEE. The CDR3 extends over 14 amino acids. V gave up 3 bases and J gave up 3 bases, with 10 bases separating them. The CDR3 sequence is CASSARDSNQPQHF. CDR3 DNA sequence: TGTGCCAGCAGCGCCCGGGACTCCAATCAGCCCCAGCATTTT.

This clonotype was found many times. V and J are TRBV4-1 and TRBJ2-2; TRBD2 is a possible D gene (5 bases). Trimming pared 4 bases from V and 5 bases from J, leaving 11 bases between. The CDR3 contains 14 residues. In germline, CDR1 is MGHRA, CDR2 YSYEKL. CDR3 in DNA: TGCGCCAGCAGCCTCCTAGCCGATACCGGGGAGCTGTTTTTT. Amino acid sequence: CASSLLADTGELFF.

This clonotype has only a few counts. The chain is built from TRBV7-8 and TRBJ1-1, with 7 bases lining up with TRBD1. The CDR3 consists of 15 residues. Germline V lookup: CDR1 SGHVS, CDR2 FQNEAQ. The J segment lost 4 bases and the V segment lost 2 bases, leaving 7 bases of the junction unmatched. CDR3 nucleotides: TGTGCCAGCAGCTTACTTACAGGGGTTGGCACTGAAGCTTTCTTT. It encodes CASSLLTGVGTEAFF.

This chain uses TRBV12-3 or TRBV12-4 with TRBJ1-1, with a weak D call TRBD1 (6 bases). CDR3 length: 14 residues. Trimming took off 5 bases at V and 4 bases at J, with 14 bases between the two ends. The CDR3 region has the DNA TGTGCCAGCAGTATTTCCCAGGGGTTCACTGAAGCTTTCTTT. It translates to CASSISQGFTEAFF.

This clonotype was counted many times. V and J are TRBV4-2 and TRBJ1-2; a weak D match, TRBD1 (5 bases). The CDR3 loop spans 15 amino acids. Germline V gene sequence: CDR1 LGHNA, CDR2 YNFKEQ. The V end lost 0 bases, the J end lost 4 bases, and 12 bases lay between the germline ends. This CDR3 reads CASSQEIGESYGYTF. The DNA of the CDR3 is TGTGCCAGCAGCCAAGAGATAGGGGAAAGCTATGGCTACACCTTC.

In its sample, this clonotype was seen many times. The chain joins TRBV6-5 to TRBJ2-3; the match to TRBD2 covers 8 bases. This CDR3 comprises 15 residues. With V trimmed by 3 bases and J by 2 bases, 4 bases remained unmatched. Germline V gives CDR1 MNHEY, CDR2 SVGAGI. The CDR3 protein is CASSYTSGYTDTQYF. CDR3 in DNA: TGTGCCAGCAGTTATACTAGCGGCTACACAGATACGCAGTATTTT.

There are a few counts of this clonotype. This sequence joins TRBV7-9 and TRBJ2-2; D is possibly TRBD1 (6 bases). This CDR3 is 15 amino acids long. From germline, CDR1 is SEHNR and CDR2 FQNEAQ (reference sequence). The V and J ends lost 1 base and 4 bases respectively, with 10 bases between them. The DNA for the CDR3 is TGTGCCAGCAGCTTAGACAGGGCGCGCACCGGGGAGCTGTTTTTT. Translated: CASSLDRARTGELFF.

The rearrangement uses TRBV20-1 and TRBJ2-1; weak D call: TRBD2 (6 bases). V was cut by 3 bases and J by 5 bases, with 20 bases left in between. Germline V gene data show CDR1 as DFQATT and CDR2 as SNEGSKA (reference sequence). The CDR3 loop spans 16 amino acids. The DNA of the CDR3 is TGCAGTGCTAGGCCCCACCGGGCGGGGCGTAACAATGAGCAGTTCTTC. It codes for CSARPHRAGRNNEQFF.

This clonotype was found a few times. This chain joins TRBV12-3 or TRBV12-4 and TRBJ2-5; tentatively, D is TRBD2 (7 bases). CDR3 length: 17 amino acids. Trimming removed 1 base from V and 4 bases from J, with 19 bases in between. The CDR3 coding sequence is TGTGCCAGCAGTTTAGAAGGTGGGGGGGCTAAGACAGAGACCCAGTACTTC. Translating gives CASSLEGGGAKTETQYF.

This chain joins TRBV7-9 and TRBJ2-1, with 13 bases identical to TRBD2. This CDR3 spans 17 amino acids. Germline V gene lookup returns CDR1 SEHNR and CDR2 FQNEAQ (reference sequence). Trimming took 3 bases from V and 0 from J; bases not matched to a gene: 2. The CDR3 spells CASSFRLAGGSYNEQFF. In DNA form, the CDR3 reads TGTGCCAGCAGCTTCAGACTAGCGGGGGGCTCCTACAATGAGCAGTTCTTC.

This clonotype has a handful of counts. V is TRBV5-1 and J is TRBJ2-1; a weak D match, TRBD1 (5 bases). The germline V and J ends were trimmed by 0 bases and 5 bases, with 15 bases remaining between them. Germline values: CDR1 SGHRS, CDR2 YFSETQ. The CDR3 length is 16 residues. Here the CDR3 DNA reads TGCGCCAGCAGCTTGGTTCAGGGTTGGTTGGACAATGAGCAGTTCTTC. Protein product: CASSLVQGWLDNEQFF.

This clonotype has just a few counts. J is TRBJ2-5 and V is TRBV5-6, with unresolved D. The CDR3 consists of 16 residues. Looked up from germline, CDR1 is SGHDT and CDR2 is YYEEEE. Trimming took off 0 bases at V and 4 bases at J, with 16 bases between the two ends. The CDR3 DNA follows: TGTGCCAGCAGCTTGGGGCTCCGCAACAAAGGAGAGACCCAGTACTTC. Protein product: CASSLGLRNKGETQYF.